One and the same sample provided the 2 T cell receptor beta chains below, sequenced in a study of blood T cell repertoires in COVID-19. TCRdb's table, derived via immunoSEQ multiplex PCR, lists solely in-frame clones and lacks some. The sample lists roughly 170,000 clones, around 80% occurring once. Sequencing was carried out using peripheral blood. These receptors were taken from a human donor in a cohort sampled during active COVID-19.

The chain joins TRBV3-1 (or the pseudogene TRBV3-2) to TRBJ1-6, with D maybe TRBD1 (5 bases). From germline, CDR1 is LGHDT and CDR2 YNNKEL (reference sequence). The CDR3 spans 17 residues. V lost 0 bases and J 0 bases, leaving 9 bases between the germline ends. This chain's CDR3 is CASSQEYRSSYNSPLHF. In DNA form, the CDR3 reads TGTGCCAGCAGCCAAGAATACAGGAGCTCCTATAATTCACCCCTCCACTTT.

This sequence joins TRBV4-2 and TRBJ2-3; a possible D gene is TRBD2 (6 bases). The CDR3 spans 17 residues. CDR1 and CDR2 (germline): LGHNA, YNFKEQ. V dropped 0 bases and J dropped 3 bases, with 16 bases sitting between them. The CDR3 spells CASSQDVALALTDTQYF. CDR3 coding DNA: TGTGCCAGCAGCCAAGATGTAGCACTAGCTTTGACAGATACGCAGTATTTT.